This entry describes one T cell receptor (beta chain). Its antigen is not known. These data originate in a study of post-analysis software for immune sequencing data. General study findings and limits: Significantly lower normalized Chao1 diversity was seen in multiple sclerosis patients than in controls. Compared with controls, patients had more of about five TRBV segments, including TRBV5-6, TRBV5-1 and TRBV20-1.

Presence of unique molecular identifiers characterized the TCR beta cDNA libraries. cDNA molecules numbering 450,000 to 650,000 came from about 0.94 to 9.7 million T cells. One entry per CDR3 protein results from TCRdb running MiXCR on the PCR reads. Here the sample spans approximately 360,000 distinct CDR3 sequences, around a third being singletons. The V segment lost 0 bases and the J segment 5 bases; nucleotides outside the gene matches: 5. This CDR3 is built from 16 residues. Sequencing used blood. This sequence joins TRBV12-3 or TRBV12-4 and TRBJ1-5; 9 nucleotides agree with TRBD1. This TCR derives from a girl between 5 and 17 years old with multiple sclerosis. The CDR3 DNA reads as TGTGCCAGCAGTTTAGCCGGGACAGGGAGGCATCAGCCCCAGCATTTT. Translated, it gives CASSLAGTGRHQPQHF.